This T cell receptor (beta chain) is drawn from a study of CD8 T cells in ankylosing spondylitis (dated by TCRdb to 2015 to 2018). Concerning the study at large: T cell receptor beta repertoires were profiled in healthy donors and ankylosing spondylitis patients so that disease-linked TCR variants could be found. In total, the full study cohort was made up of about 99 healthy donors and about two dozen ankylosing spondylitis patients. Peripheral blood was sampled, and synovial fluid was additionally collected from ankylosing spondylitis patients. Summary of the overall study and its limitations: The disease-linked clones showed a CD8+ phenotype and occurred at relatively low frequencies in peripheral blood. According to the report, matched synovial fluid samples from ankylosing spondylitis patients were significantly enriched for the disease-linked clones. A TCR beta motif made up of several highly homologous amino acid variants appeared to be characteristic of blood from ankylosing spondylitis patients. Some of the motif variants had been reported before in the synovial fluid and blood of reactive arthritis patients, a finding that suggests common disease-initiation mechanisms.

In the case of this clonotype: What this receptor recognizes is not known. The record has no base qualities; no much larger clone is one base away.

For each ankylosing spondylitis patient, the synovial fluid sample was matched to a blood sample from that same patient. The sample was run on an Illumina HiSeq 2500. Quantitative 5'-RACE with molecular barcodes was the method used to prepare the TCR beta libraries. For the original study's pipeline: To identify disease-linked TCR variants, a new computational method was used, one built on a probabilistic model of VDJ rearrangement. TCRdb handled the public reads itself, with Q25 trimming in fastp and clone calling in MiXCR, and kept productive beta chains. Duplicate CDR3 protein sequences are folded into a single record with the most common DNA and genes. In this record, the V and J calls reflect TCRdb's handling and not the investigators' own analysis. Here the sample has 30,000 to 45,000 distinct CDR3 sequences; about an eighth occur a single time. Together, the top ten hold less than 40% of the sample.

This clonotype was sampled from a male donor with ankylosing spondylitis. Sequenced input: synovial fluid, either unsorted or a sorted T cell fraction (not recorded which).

CDR3 reads: CASSQGNSHGYTF. The sequenced DNA: TGTGCCAGCAGTCAGGGAAATAGTCATGGCTACACCTTC. The sequence links TRBV9 to TRBJ1-2, with TRBD1 perhaps the D gene, on 5 matching bases. CDR1 SGDLS and CDR2 YYNGEE are derived from the germline V gene. Trimming removed 5 bases from V and 6 bases from J, leaving 14 bases between the germline ends. Including cysteine and phenylalanine, the CDR3 has 13 amino acids. The retained sequence is limited to the CDR3, 39 bases, with the frame set at the first base.